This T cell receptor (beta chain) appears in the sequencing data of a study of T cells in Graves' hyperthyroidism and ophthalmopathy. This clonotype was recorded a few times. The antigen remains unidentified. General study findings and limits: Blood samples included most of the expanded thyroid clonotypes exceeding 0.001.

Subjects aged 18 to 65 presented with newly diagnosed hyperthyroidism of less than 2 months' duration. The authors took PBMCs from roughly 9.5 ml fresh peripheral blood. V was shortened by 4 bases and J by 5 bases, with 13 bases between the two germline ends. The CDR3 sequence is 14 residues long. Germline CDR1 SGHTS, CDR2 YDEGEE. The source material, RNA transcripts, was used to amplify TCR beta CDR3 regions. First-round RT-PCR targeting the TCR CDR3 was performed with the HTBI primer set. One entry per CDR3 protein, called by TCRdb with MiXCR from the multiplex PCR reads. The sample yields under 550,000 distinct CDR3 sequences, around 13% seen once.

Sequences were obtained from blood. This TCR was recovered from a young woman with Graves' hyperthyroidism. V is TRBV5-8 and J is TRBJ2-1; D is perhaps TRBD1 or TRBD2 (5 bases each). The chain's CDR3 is CASSAGAGHNEQFF. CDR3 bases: TGTGCCAGCAGCGCCGGGGCAGGGCACAATGAGCAGTTCTTC.